What follows is one T cell receptor (beta chain) and its context. Its antigen remains unidentified. The CDR3 totals 13 residues. The V gene lost 3 bases and the J gene lost 3 bases, with 9 bases spanning the gap. Germline CDR1 and CDR2: DFQATT and SNEGSKA (reference sequence). These data belong to a study of T cells after yellow fever vaccination. Study findings and constraints: Clones from primary vaccination mostly reappeared after the booster (roughly 97% CD4, 88% CD8).

TCRdb passed the 5' RACE reads through MiXCR, listing each CDR3 protein once. There are approximately 600,000 distinct CDR3 sequences in the sample; roughly an eighth occur only once, and about 16% lies in the top ten. The chain combines TRBV20-1 with TRBJ2-1; D is unresolved. The clonotype comes from a man aged 25 to 45 who received the YFV17D yellow fever vaccine. This sample comprised PBMCs, obtained on the day of the yellow fever booster vaccination. This CDR3 is CSARGTNYNEQFF. The CDR3 nucleotides read TGCAGTGCTAGGGGAACAAACTACAATGAGCAGTTCTTC.